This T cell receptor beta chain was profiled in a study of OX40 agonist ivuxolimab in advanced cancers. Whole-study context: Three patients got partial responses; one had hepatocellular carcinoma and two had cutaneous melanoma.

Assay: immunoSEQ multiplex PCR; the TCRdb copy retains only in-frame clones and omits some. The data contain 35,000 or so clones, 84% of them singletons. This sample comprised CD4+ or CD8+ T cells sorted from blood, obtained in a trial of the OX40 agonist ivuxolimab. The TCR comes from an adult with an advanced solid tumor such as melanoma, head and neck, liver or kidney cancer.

The CDR3 region has the DNA TGCGCCAGCAGCTCCGGGGGGCTCCACTTT. Protein: CASSSGGLHF. This chain joins TRBV5-1 and TRBJ1-6; TRBD1 might be the D (5 bases). This CDR3 is 10 amino acids long. Germline V gives CDR1 SGHRS, CDR2 YFSETQ. V lost 3 bases, J lost 16 bases, and 8 bases lay in between.